This T cell receptor beta chain comes out of a study of T-cell reconstitution after alpha-beta-depleted transplantation in children. The CDR3 has 16 amino acids. Trimming removed 6 bases from V and 0 bases from J; junction bases left unmatched: 3. Germline V gene data show CDR1 as ENHRY and CDR2 as SYGVKD. Study-wide results and limits: T-cell counts and diversity were attributed mostly to newly produced T cells one year after transplant.

Of note for this clonotype: Its antigen is not identified.

Unique molecular identifiers were incorporated into the prepared TCRbeta library. Using its own MiXCR run on the PCR reads, TCRdb lists one record per CDR3 protein. The sample yields roughly 420,000 distinct CDR3 sequences, around 15% seen once. This TCR was recovered from a boy less than two years old who had a stem cell transplant for Wiskott-Aldrich syndrome, so the T cells may come from the graft donor. The chain combines TRBV10-3 with TRBJ2-6; TRBD1 aligns across 9 bases. Here the sequenced sample was PBMCs, mostly from graft donor cells, taken 360 days after TCRalphabeta/CD19-depleted stem cell transplant. DNA of the CDR3: TGTGCCATCAGCGGGACAGGGATCTCTGGGGCCAACGTCCTGACTTTC. Translated: CAISGTGISGANVLTF.